This T cell receptor (beta chain) came from a study of graft-versus-host responses after intestinal transplantation. Looking at the study overall: Grafts that recipients had were multivisceral, liver-intestinal, or isolated intestinal transplants. Study-level points and caveats: GvH clones occurred in recipient marrow; some first appeared in ileum or blood.

Sequenced by immunoSEQ multiplex PCR; TCRdb stores in-frame clones only, minus some. In the table there are fewer than 20,000 clones, about 80% of which are singletons. Lamina propria and intraepithelial lymphocytes were released by processing graft tissue. This clone has only a few counts. The antigen is undetermined. Trimming removed 4 bases at V and 4 bases at J, with 16 bases between. Per the germline V gene, CDR1 is GTSNPN and CDR2 is SVGIG (reference sequence). This CDR3 is 14 amino acids long. The chain couples TRBV30 to TRBJ1-1; tentatively, D is TRBD1 (5 bases). The receptor's source is a human patient who received an intestinal transplant, so some T cells may come from the graft donor. The source material was ileum tissue, sampled 104 days after intestinal transplant. The CDR3 protein is CAWNIAGTVTEAFF. The DNA of the CDR3 is TGTGCCTGGAATATCGCAGGGACTGTCACTGAAGCTTTCTTT.